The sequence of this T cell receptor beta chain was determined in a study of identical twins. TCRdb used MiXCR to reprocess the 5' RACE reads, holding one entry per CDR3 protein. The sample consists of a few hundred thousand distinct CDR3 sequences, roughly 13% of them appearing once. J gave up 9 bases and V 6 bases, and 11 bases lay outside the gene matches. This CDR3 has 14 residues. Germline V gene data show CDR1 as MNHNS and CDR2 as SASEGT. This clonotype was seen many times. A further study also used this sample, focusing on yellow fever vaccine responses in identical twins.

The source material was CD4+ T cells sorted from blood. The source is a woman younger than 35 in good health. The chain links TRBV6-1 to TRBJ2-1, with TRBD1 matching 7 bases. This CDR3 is CASRPQGVFSEQFF. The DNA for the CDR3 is TGTGCCAGCAGACCCCAGGGGGTATTTAGTGAGCAGTTCTTC.